What follows are 11 T cell receptor beta chains derived from one specimen sequenced in a study of cytomegalovirus exposure and HLA in healthy donors. The table came from immunoSEQ multiplex PCR; TCRdb's copy has only in-frame clones and leaves some out. The data contain about 160,000 clones, approximately 86% of them singletons. Sequenced material: PBMCs. These receptors all stem from a woman under 30 in good health and CMV-seronegative.

This chain uses TRBV13 with TRBJ2-1; D unclear. From germline, CDR1 is PRHDT and CDR2 FYEKMQ (reference sequence). This CDR3 contains 13 residues. Trimming took 1 base from V and 5 from J, leaving 6 bases between them. CDR3 nucleotides: TGTGCCAGCAGCTTAGAATTCGACAATGAGCAGTTCTTC. Translation gives CASSLEFDNEQFF.

The CDR3 DNA reads TGTGCCAGCAGCCTGACAGGGGTAGATACGCAGTATTTT. Translating gives CASSLTGVDTQYF. V is TRBV27 and J is TRBJ2-3; 8 nucleotides line up with TRBD1. V dropped 6 bases and J dropped 5; count of bases not matched to a gene: 4. Germline CDR1 MNHEY, CDR2 SMNVEV (reference sequence). The CDR3 length is 13 residues.

V gene TRBV6-5 combines with J gene TRBJ1-1, with 9 bases aligning to TRBD1. The CDR3 has 14 residues. Germline trimming cut 7 bases from V and 4 bases from J; bases unmatched to any gene: 7. CDR1 is MNHEY, CDR2 SVGAGI, per germline. This CDR3 is CASTSQGALTEAFF. DNA of the CDR3: TGTGCCAGCACCTCACAGGGGGCCCTCACTGAAGCTTTCTTT.

This clone turned up a few times. The chain has TRBV6-5 and TRBJ1-5; TRBD1 agrees at 9 bases. Germline values: CDR1 MNHEY, CDR2 SVGAGI. Trimming at V came to 6 bases and at J to 2 bases, leaving 8 bases not matched to a gene. The CDR3 runs 16 residues. CDR3 coding DNA: TGTGCCAGCAGGTACAGACAGGGGGATGGCAATCAGCCCCAGCATTTT. Translating gives CASRYRQGDGNQPQHF.

V usage is TRBV7-2 and J usage is TRBJ1-2; tentatively, D is TRBD1 (5 bases). This CDR3 is 16 amino acids long. V lost 5 bases to trimming and J lost 3 bases, with 19 bases between them. The germline V gene has CDR1 SGHTA and CDR2 FQGNSA. For the CDR3, the DNA is TGTGCCAGCAGCCGGACACCCGAGTTGATCCACTATGGCTACACCTTC. Translation gives CASSRTPELIHYGYTF.

The genes are TRBV14 and TRBJ2-1; D not resolved. V lost 0 bases and J 10 bases, leaving 10 bases between the germline ends. This CDR3 has 13 residues. The germline V gene has CDR1 SGHDN and CDR2 FVKESK. CDR3 sequence: CASSQEGRQEQFF. CDR3 bases: TGTGCCAGCAGCCAAGAGGGCAGGCAGGAGCAGTTCTTC.

The chain couples TRBV9 to TRBJ2-3, with D possibly being TRBD2 (6 bases). The CDR3 covers 14 residues. Trimming pared 2 bases from V and 2 bases from J, leaving 9 bases between. Germline CDR1 reads SGDLS; CDR2 reads YYNGEE. CDR3 nucleotides: TGTGCCAGCAGCGTTAGCGGTAACACAGATACGCAGTATTTT. Translated: CASSVSGNTDTQYF.

The chain recombines TRBV6-6 with TRBJ1-1; 7 bases agree with TRBD1. Germline values: CDR1 MNHNY, CDR2 SVGAGI (reference sequence). The CDR3 spans 14 residues. Unmatched junction bases numbered 3, after V lost 4 bases and J lost 1 base. Here the CDR3 reads CASSFRGQNTEAFF. DNA for the CDR3: TGTGCCAGCAGTTTTAGGGGGCAGAACACTGAAGCTTTCTTT.

The V call is TRBV11-2, the J call TRBJ2-7, with TRBD2 matching 12 bases. Germline trimming cut 5 bases from V and 6 bases from J; bases unmatched to any gene: 8. The CDR3 contains 15 residues. Germline CDR1 SGHAT, CDR2 FQNNGV. This CDR3 is CASSARLAGAGEQYF. CDR3 nucleotides: TGTGCCAGCAGCGCCCGACTAGCGGGAGCGGGCGAGCAGTACTTC.

The chain carries TRBV5-6 and TRBJ2-7; TRBD1 aligns across 8 bases. CDR3 length: 14 amino acids. The V segment lost 1 base and the J segment 8 bases; nucleotides outside the gene matches: 8. Germline CDR1 reads SGHDT; CDR2 reads YYEEEE. This chain's CDR3 is CASSLPRGLSKQYF. The CDR3 DNA sequence: TGTGCCAGCAGCTTGCCCAGGGGGCTATCGAAGCAGTACTTC. The complete variable domain, with remaining parts taken from reference TRBV5-6 and TRBJ2-7, reads DAGVTQSPTHLIKTRGQQVTLRCSPKSGHDTVSWYQQALGQGPQFIFQYYEEEERQRGNFPDRFSGHQFPNYSSELNVNALLLGDSALYLCASSLPRGLSKQYFGPGTRLTVT.

This chain joins TRBV27 and TRBJ2-5; D not resolved. Trimming took off 7 bases at V and 4 bases at J, with 7 bases between the two ends. CDR3 length: 11 amino acids. Germline V CDR1 and CDR2: MNHEY, SMNVEV (reference sequence). CDR3 region: CASTVGETQYF. In DNA, the CDR3 is TGTGCCAGCACGGTCGGAGAGACCCAGTACTTC.